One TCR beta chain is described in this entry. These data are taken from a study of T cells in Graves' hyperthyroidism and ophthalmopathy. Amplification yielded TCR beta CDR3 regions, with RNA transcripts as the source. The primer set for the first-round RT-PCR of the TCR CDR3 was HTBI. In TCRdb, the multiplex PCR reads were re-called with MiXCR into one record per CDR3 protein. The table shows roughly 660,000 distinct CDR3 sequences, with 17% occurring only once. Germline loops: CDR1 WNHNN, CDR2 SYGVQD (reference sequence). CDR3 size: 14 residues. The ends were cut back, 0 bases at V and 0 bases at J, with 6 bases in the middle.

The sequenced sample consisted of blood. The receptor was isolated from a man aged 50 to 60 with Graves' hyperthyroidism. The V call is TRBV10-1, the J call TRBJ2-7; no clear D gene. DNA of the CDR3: TGCGCCAGCAGTGAGTCAACAGCCTCCTACGAGCAGTACTTC. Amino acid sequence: CASSESTASYEQYF.